A selection of T cell receptor beta chains follows, all from one sample in a study of Graves' ophthalmopathy and Graves' hyperthyroidism. Using its own MiXCR run on the multiplex PCR reads, TCRdb lists one record per CDR3 protein. The repertoire has about 400,000 distinct CDR3 sequences, about 16% of them found once; the top ten carry 1.6%. The sequencing sample was made of peripheral blood. The receptor set was obtained from a woman between 18 and 30 years old with Graves' ophthalmopathy. Each CDR3 is given with its conserved first and last residue. The D gene is left open where the match is weak. Rows may omit the clone size; those that give it use once, few, many or a size class.

TRBV6-1	16	TRBD1	many	TRBJ1-1	TGTGCCAGCAGTCAAGGACAGGGGGTTAAAGACACTGAAGCTTTCTTT	CASSQGQGVKDTEAFF
TRBV5-1	15	TRBD1	.	TRBJ1-1	TGCGCCAGCAGCTCGCAAAGGGACAGGCACGCGGAAGCTTTCTTT	CASSSQRDRHAEAFF
TRBV11-2	16	TRBD2	many	TRBJ2-2	TGTGCCAGCAGCTTATTTGGGACTAGCGTCACCGGGGAGCTGTTTTTT	CASSLFGTSVTGELFF
TRBV28	11	.	many	TRBJ2-7	TGTGCCAGCAGTTCGAGGGGAGAGCAGTACTTC	CASSSRGEQYF
TRBV5-1	12	.	many	TRBJ1-2	TGCGCCAGCAGCTTGGAGGCGAATCCACTATACTTC	CASSLEANPLYF
TRBV7-8	12	.	many	TRBJ2-5	TGTGCCAGCAGCTGGCACGCGCAGACCCAGTACTTC	CASSWHAQTQYF
TRBV11-2	16	TRBD1	many	TRBJ2-5	TGTGCCAGCAGACCTGGACAGGGTAGTCCGCAAGAGACCCAGTACTTC	CASRPGQGSPQETQYF
TRBV20-1	13	.	.	TRBJ1-2	TGCAGTGCTCCCCGGGAGGTCAACTATGGCTACACCTTC	CSAPREVNYGYTF
TRBV6-1	14	.	many	TRBJ1-3	TGTGCCAGCAGTGTCTCATGGCGGCGGAACACCATATATTTT	CASSVSWRRNTIYF
TRBV6-1	14	TRBD1	.	TRBJ1-1	TGTGCCAGCAGTCGCTGGGGACAGGGCACTGAAGCTTTCTTT	CASSRWGQGTEAFF
TRBV7-2	19	.	many	TRBJ1-5	TGTGCCAGCAGCTCCATGAATAACAGATCCTTTAAAAGCAATCAGCCCCAGCATTTT	CASSSMNNRSFKSNQPQHF
TRBV6-2/TRBV6-3	14	.	many	TRBJ2-2	TGTGCCAGCAGTTACTCGCCCAACACCGGGGAGCTGTTTTTT	CASSYSPNTGELFF
TRBV7-9	15	.	many	TRBJ1-1	TGTGCCATCTCTTTCCCGATCTTGCGGAACACTGAAGCTTTCTTT	CAISFPILRNTEAFF
TRBV6-1	13	TRBD2	many	TRBJ2-7	TGTGCCATACGGACTAGCGGTTTCTACGAGCAGTACTTC	CAIRTSGFYEQYF
TRBV2	13	.	many	TRBJ1-5	TGTGCCAGCAGTGATCTTGTTAATCAGCCCCAGCATTTT	CASSDLVNQPQHF
TRBV4-3	16	.	many	TRBJ2-5	TGCGCCAGCAGCCCGGGGGTGCCGGGGGCCCAAGAGACCCAGTACTTC	CASSPGVPGAQETQYF
TRBV19	13	.	.	TRBJ1-1	TGTGCCAGTAGTATGTCCCGGGACACTGAAGCTTTCTTT	CASSMSRDTEAFF
TRBV11-2	17	.	many	TRBJ2-6	TGTGCCAGCAGCCGGGGGACAGCCCCCTCTGGGGCCAACGTCCTGACTTTC	CASSRGTAPSGANVLTF
TRBV6-2/TRBV6-3	11	.	many	TRBJ1-5	TGTGCCAGTGGACATTCTCGGCCCCAGCATTTT	CASGHSRPQHF
TRBV5-1	15	TRBD2	many	TRBJ2-5	TGCGCCAGCAAACGGGAGGGGGGGCGAAGAGAGACCCAGTACTTC	CASKREGGRRETQYF
TRBV7-2	15	.	many	TRBJ1-6	TGTGCCAGCAGCCCACGCCCCTCCTATAATTCACCCCTCCACTTT	CASSPRPSYNSPLHF
TRBV6-2/TRBV6-3	16	.	many	TRBJ2-2	TGTGCCAGCAGTCTCCTGGGCCATCCGAACACCGGGGAGCTGTTTTTT	CASSLLGHPNTGELFF
TRBV5-1	14	.	many	TRBJ1-5	TGCGCCAGCAGCTTGGAGACGGGGGGTCAGCCCCAGCATTTT	CASSLETGGQPQHF
TRBV28	13	.	many	TRBJ1-5	TGTGCCAGCAGGACCACAGAGAATCAGCCCCAGCATTTT	CASRTTENQPQHF
TRBV6-1	15	.	many	TRBJ2-2	TGTGCCAGCAGTCCGCAGGGGCTGAGCACCGGGGAGCTGTTTTTT	CASSPQGLSTGELFF
TRBV13	14	.	.	TRBJ1-2	TGTGCCAGCAGCTTAGCTCCAGAGAGCTATGGCTACACCTTC	CASSLAPESYGYTF
TRBV12-3/TRBV12-4	13	TRBD2	many	TRBJ2-5	TGTGCCAGCAGTACTAGCGGACAAGAGACCCAGTACTTC	CASSTSGQETQYF
TRBV12-3/TRBV12-4	14	.	many	TRBJ1-5	TGTGCCAGCAGTTTAGCCCTCGGGGATCAGCCCCAGCATTTT	CASSLALGDQPQHF
TRBV7-2	15	TRBD2	many	TRBJ2-7	TGTGCCAGCAGCTTAGTAGTTAGCGGGTCCCACGAGCAGTACTTC	CASSLVVSGSHEQYF
TRBV6-7	16	.	many	TRBJ1-5	TGTGCCAGCAGTTACTCGACGGGGCGACGGAATCAGCCCCAGCATTTT	CASSYSTGRRNQPQHF
TRBV6-4	15	.	many	TRBJ1-2	TGTGCCAGCAGGCCGTACTGGACAGCTAACTATGGCTACACCTTC	CASRPYWTANYGYTF
TRBV6-1	15	TRBD2	many	TRBJ2-5	TGTGCCAGCAATCGGGGGAGGGGCCCTCAAGAGACCCAGTACTTC	CASNRGRGPQETQYF
TRBV6-2/TRBV6-3	15	.	many	TRBJ2-5	TGTGCCAGCAGGACAGTTCTATCAGTCCAAGAGACCCAGTACTTC	CASRTVLSVQETQYF
TRBV20-1	15	.	.	TRBJ2-6	TGCAGTGCTAGAGCCCACAGGGCCGGGGCCAACGTCCTGACTTTC	CSARAHRAGANVLTF
TRBV20-1	13	TRBD1	many	TRBJ1-1	TGCAGTGCTAGGGGGACAGGGGGGAGGGAAGCTTTCTTT	CSARGTGGREAFF
TRBV6-1	9	.	many	TRBJ1-5	TGTGCCAGCAGTCAGCCCCAGCATTTT	CASSQPQHF
TRBV20-1	15	.	many	TRBJ2-4	TGCAGTGCTCCTCCCCTGGACAGCATCCAAAACATTCAGTACTTC	CSAPPLDSIQNIQYF
TRBV4-3	14	.	many	TRBJ1-1	TGCGCCAGCAGCCAGGGTCTTTCTCACACTGAAGCTTTCTTT	CASSQGLSHTEAFF